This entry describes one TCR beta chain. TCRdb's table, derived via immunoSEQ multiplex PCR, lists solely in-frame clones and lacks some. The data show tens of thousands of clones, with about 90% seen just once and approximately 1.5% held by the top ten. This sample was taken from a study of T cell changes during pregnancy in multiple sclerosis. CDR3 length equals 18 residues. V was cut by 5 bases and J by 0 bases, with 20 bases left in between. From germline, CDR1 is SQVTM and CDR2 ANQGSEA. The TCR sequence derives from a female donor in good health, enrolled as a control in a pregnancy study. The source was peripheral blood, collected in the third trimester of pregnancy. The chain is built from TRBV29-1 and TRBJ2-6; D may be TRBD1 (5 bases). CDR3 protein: CSVQIKGVPSSGANVLTF. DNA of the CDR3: TGCAGCGTTCAAATTAAAGGGGTCCCTAGCTCTGGGGCCAACGTCCTGACTTTC.